Below are 9 T cell receptor beta chains sequenced from a single sample in a study of blood T cell repertoires in COVID-19 (dated by TCRdb to the early 2020s). The protocol used for the library was the immunoSEQ multiplex PCR assay. Entries here come from immuneACCESS through TCRdb and include only in-frame sequences with V and J called. Some clones fail to appear in such tables; in the studies checked, an unresolved V gene covers under half of the shortfall, and the cause of the remainder is unknown. Counted in this sample were roughly 62,000 clones; around 75% of them appeared once. The ten top clones hold approximately 24% of the sample. Material for sequencing was peripheral blood. These receptors came from a human donor in a cohort sampled during active COVID-19.

This clone came up once. V usage is TRBV14 and J usage is TRBJ1-1; D not certain. This CDR3 is built from 15 residues. V shed 5 bases and J shed 3 bases, with 16 bases lying between them. CDR1 is SGHDN and CDR2 is FVKESK in the germline V gene. CDR3 region: CASSSHSYGDTEAFF. The DNA of the CDR3 is TGTGCCAGCAGCAGCCATTCGTACGGAGACACTGAAGCTTTCTTT. Filled out from reference TRBV14 and TRBJ1-1, the complete variable domain reads EAGVTQFPSHSVIEKGQTVTLRCDPISGHDNLYWYRRVMGKEIKFLLHFVKESKQDESGMPNNRFLAERTGGTYSTLKVQPAELEDSGVYFCASSSHSYGDTEAFFGQGTRLTVV.

The chain has TRBV6-5 and TRBJ2-2; a possible D gene is TRBD1 (6 bases). Germline V lookup: CDR1 MNHEY, CDR2 SVGAGI. This CDR3 is built from 16 residues. The V end was cut by 3 bases, the J end by 4 bases, with 15 bases between. The CDR3 loop reads CASSYQGSYVTGELFF. CDR3 coding DNA: TGTGCCAGCAGTTATCAGGGGTCTTACGTCACCGGGGAGCTGTTTTTT.

The chain uses TRBV4-3 and TRBJ2-3; the match to TRBD1 covers 11 bases. Germline CDR1 is LGHNA and CDR2 is YSLEER. This CDR3 comprises 15 residues. The J segment lost 6 bases and the V segment lost 3 bases, leaving 5 bases of the junction unmatched. The CDR3 sequence is CASSQGQGVWDTQYF. The CDR3 nucleotides are TGCGCCAGCAGCCAGGGACAGGGGGTCTGGGATACGCAGTATTTT.

The chain employs TRBV11-2 and TRBJ2-7, with D possibly matching TRBD1 (5 bases). CDR1 is SGHAT and CDR2 is FQNNGV in the germline V gene. The CDR3 sequence is 14 residues long. The V gene lost 2 bases and the J gene lost 2 bases, with 10 bases spanning the gap. CDR3 protein: CASSLTSGTYEQYF. The CDR3 nucleotides read TGTGCCAGCAGCTTAACATCAGGGACCTACGAGCAGTACTTC.

The chain recombines TRBV5-1 with TRBJ2-7; 8 nucleotides agree with TRBD1. This CDR3 comprises 13 residues. The junction had 7 bases not matched to a gene; V was cut back by 6 bases and J by 5 bases. In germline, CDR1 is SGHRS, CDR2 YFSETQ. CDR3 bases: TGCGCCAGCACATCGGACAGGGTCGACGAGCAGTACTTC. It codes for CASTSDRVDEQYF.

The J gene is TRBJ2-3, the V gene TRBV11-3, with 7 bases matching TRBD2. Germline CDR1 SGHNT, CDR2 YENEEA. Trimming cost V 2 bases and J 4 bases; bases outside gene matches: 9. The CDR3 is made up of 16 amino acids. In DNA, the CDR3 is TGTGCCAGCAGCTTAAGGTCTCCTGGGGGGGCAGATACGCAGTATTTT. Amino acid sequence: CASSLRSPGGADTQYF.

The gene calls are TRBV6-5 and TRBJ2-5, with TRBD2 matching 8 bases. The V segment lost 11 bases and the J segment 2 bases; nucleotides outside the gene matches: 10. Looked up from germline, CDR1 is MNHEY and CDR2 is SVGAGI. This CDR3 region has 14 residues. The CDR3 loop is CAGAAGGWQETQYF. The CDR3 region has the DNA TGTGCCGGGGCGGCGGGGGGCTGGCAAGAGACCCAGTACTTC.

This clone was seen once. The chain employs TRBV14 and TRBJ2-7, with D possibly matching TRBD2 (6 bases). CDR1 is SGHDN, CDR2 FVKESK, per germline. The CDR3 has 14 amino acids. Trimming left V 0 bases short and J 12 bases short, with 18 bases between. CDR3 DNA sequence: TGTGCCAGCAGCCAAGATTGGGGACTGCGTCTTCCGTACTTC. Translating gives CASSQDWGLRLPYF.

CDR3 coding DNA: TGTGCCAGCAGACCCGAGCGGGGGGGCCGCCAAGAGACCCAGTACTTC. Amino acids: CASRPERGGRQETQYF. This chain links TRBV5-4 with TRBJ2-5; 10 bases fit TRBD2. The CDR3 has 16 amino acids. Germline CDR1 SGHNT, CDR2 YYREEE (reference sequence). With V trimmed by 5 bases and J by 1 base, 8 bases remained unmatched.